One and the same sample provided the 4 T cell receptor beta chains below, sequenced in a study of T-cell memory formation after mild COVID-19. TCRdb re-analysed the 5' RACE reads in MiXCR, keeping a single row per CDR3 protein. The data show hundreds of thousands of distinct CDR3 sequences, with under 20% seen just once and 12% held by the top ten. The specimen sequenced was PBMCs or a T cell subset sorted from them (not recorded which). Receptors originate from an adult woman who had mild COVID-19 (a few samples of this study predate the infection). Cell type and time point are not known.

This chain uses TRBV6-5 with TRBJ1-2, with unresolved D. The CDR3 length is 13 residues. CDR1 and CDR2 from the germline V gene are MNHEY and SVGAGI. V was trimmed by 5 bases and J by 2 bases, leaving 9 bases between them. CDR3 bases: TGTGCCAGCAGTCCGACAAAAAACTATGGCTACACCTTC. As protein: CASSPTKNYGYTF.

The chain is built from TRBV6-5 and TRBJ2-7; the D gene could be TRBD1 or TRBD2 (5 bases each). Trimming pared 6 bases from V and 2 bases from J, leaving 14 bases between. Germline V gene data show CDR1 as MNHEY and CDR2 as SVGAGI. The CDR3 contains 14 residues. CDR3 amino acids: CASRGHFGAYEQYF. The CDR3 bases are TGTGCCAGCAGAGGACATTTCGGGGCCTACGAGCAGTACTTC.

The chain employs TRBV12-3 or TRBV12-4 and TRBJ1-5, with 8 bases fitting TRBD1. J was trimmed by 4 bases and V by 6 bases; bases with no gene match: 8. The CDR3 is 15 amino acids. CDR3: CASRATGAINQPQHF. DNA for the CDR3: TGTGCCAGCAGGGCGACAGGGGCGATTAATCAGCCCCAGCATTTT.

The rearrangement joins TRBV10-3 to TRBJ2-2; D may be TRBD2 (7 bases). The germline V gene encodes CDR1 ENHRY and CDR2 SYGVKD. Trimming left V 7 bases short and J 3 bases short, with 21 bases between. The CDR3 covers 17 residues. CDR3 in amino acids: CAIKGGTDGSHTGELFF. The CDR3 coding sequence is TGTGCCATCAAGGGGGGGACGGACGGGTCTCACACCGGGGAGCTGTTTTTT.